The present TCR beta chain was sequenced within a study of graft-versus-host responses after intestinal transplantation. Study findings and constraints: Declines in HvG clones occurring early post-transplant were associated with peak circulating GvH clone levels. Detected in recipient marrow were GvH clones, some of which were first observed in ileum or blood.

A few counts support this clone. The CDR3 has 15 residues. Per the germline V gene, CDR1 is SGDLS and CDR2 is YYNGEE. V was trimmed by 2 bases and J by 7 bases, leaving 15 bases between them. Responders (200,000, CFSE-labeled) were co-plated with 200,000 irradiated, violet-dye-labeled stimulators. Researchers sorted proliferating CFSE-low CD3+CD4+ and CD3+CD8+ responders once the reaction had finished. Libraries were prepared by immunoSEQ multiplex PCR; TCRdb keeps only in-frame clonotypes and omits some of them. Of about 18,000 clones listed, about 38% are singletons. The starting material was alloreactive CD4+ T cells from a mixed lymphocyte reaction culture, obtained before intestinal transplant. As for subset: CFSE-low proliferating T cells sorted from roughly six-day pre-transplant mixed lymphocyte reaction (GvH or HvG direction). This receptor was obtained from a human patient who received an intestinal transplant. The chain has TRBV9 and TRBJ2-2, with D possibly matching TRBD1 (5 bases). The CDR3 DNA sequence: TGTGCCAGCAGCGTCGGTACCAGGGTTGGCGGGGAGCTGTTTTTT. Translation: CASSVGTRVGGELFF.